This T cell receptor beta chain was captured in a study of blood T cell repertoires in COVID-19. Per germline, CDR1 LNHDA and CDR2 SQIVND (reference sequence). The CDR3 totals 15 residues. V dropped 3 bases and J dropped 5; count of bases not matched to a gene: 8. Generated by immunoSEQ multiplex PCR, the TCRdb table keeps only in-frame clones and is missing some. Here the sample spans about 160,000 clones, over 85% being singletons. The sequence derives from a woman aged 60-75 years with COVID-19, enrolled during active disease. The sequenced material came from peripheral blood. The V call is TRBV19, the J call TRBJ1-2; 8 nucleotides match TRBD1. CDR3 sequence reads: CASSIGGGQGYGYTF. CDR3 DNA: TGTGCCAGTAGTATTGGGGGAGGACAGGGTTATGGCTACACCTTC.